The 8 T cell receptor beta chains below come from one sample, sequenced in a study of blood T cell repertoires in COVID-19. Generated by immunoSEQ multiplex PCR, the TCRdb table keeps only in-frame clones and is missing some. The sample consists of roughly 250,000 clones, approximately 89% of them appearing once. Specimen: PBMCs or T cells enriched from blood (not recorded which). The receptors stem from a middle-aged woman with acute COVID-19.

This rearrangement joins TRBV3-1 (or the pseudogene TRBV3-2) to TRBJ2-3; TRBD2 matches at 9 bases. The CDR3 runs 17 residues. Germline CDR1 is LGHDT and CDR2 is YNNKEL (reference sequence). The V gene end was trimmed by 2 bases and the J gene end by 1 base; junction bases not matched to a gene: 7. The CDR3 DNA sequence: TGTGCCAGCAGCCAAATCGTAATAGCGGGAGGCACAGATACGCAGTATTTT. Translating it yields CASSQIVIAGGTDTQYF.

This clone is a singleton in its sample. In nucleotides, the CDR3 is TGTGCCAGCAGCGTTCCACAGGGTTTGGTCTACGAGCAGTACTTC. It yields the protein CASSVPQGLVYEQYF. The chain has TRBV28 and TRBJ2-7; D possibly corresponds to TRBD1 (6 bases). The CDR3 contains 15 residues. CDR1 is MDHEN, CDR2 SYDVKM, per germline. V was cut by 6 bases and J by 3 bases, with 18 bases left in between.

The chain joins TRBV9 to TRBJ2-5; 7 bases are a match to TRBD2. Per the germline V gene, CDR1 is SGDLS and CDR2 is YYNGEE. The V segment lost 3 bases and the J segment 2 bases; nucleotides outside the gene matches: 7. This CDR3 is built from 15 residues. For the CDR3, the DNA is TGTGCCAGCAGCGGTGGACTAGTGGGACAAGAGACCCAGTACTTC. Its protein is CASSGGLVGQETQYF.

CDR3 coding DNA: TGTGCCAGCAGCTACGGGTCAGGGGGCGTCTACGAGCAGTACTTC. Translating gives CASSYGSGGVYEQYF. The rearrangement links TRBV6-4 to TRBJ2-7; TRBD1 matches 8 bases. This CDR3 is built from 15 residues. V lost 6 bases, J lost 3 bases, and 10 bases stayed unmatched. Per the germline V gene, CDR1 is MRHNA and CDR2 is SNTAGT.

This clone was seen a single time. CDR3 sequence: CASSGRQGYGYTF. The CDR3, as DNA: TGTGCCAGCAGCGGTCGACAGGGCTATGGCTACACCTTC. V and J are TRBV12-3 or TRBV12-4 and TRBJ1-2; TRBD1 aligns across 7 bases. Unmatched junction bases numbered 5, after V lost 6 bases and J lost 4 bases. The CDR3 length is 13 residues.

This clone has more than one count but fewer than ten. This chain links TRBV5-4 with TRBJ2-3; D may be TRBD2 (6 bases). The length of the CDR3 is 14 residues. CDR1 is SGHNT and CDR2 is YYREEE in the germline V gene (reference sequence). Trimming stripped 5 bases from V and 0 bases from J, with 10 bases between. CDR3 sequence reads: CASRGGISTDTQYF. The CDR3 coding sequence is TGTGCCAGCAGGGGCGGGATCAGCACAGATACGCAGTATTTT.

The chain recombines TRBV10-3 with TRBJ2-7; TRBD2 agrees at 9 bases. J was trimmed by 5 bases and V by 5 bases; bases with no gene match: 16. Germline CDR1 is ENHRY and CDR2 is SYGVKD. CDR3 size: 17 residues. CDR3 protein: CAISKYNSGRVLNEQYF. The CDR3 DNA reads as TGTGCCATCAGTAAATATAATAGCGGGAGAGTGTTGAACGAGCAGTACTTC.

The rearrangement links TRBV3-1 (or the pseudogene TRBV3-2) to TRBJ2-1, with TRBD2 matching over 12 bases. The junction had 10 bases not matched to a gene; V was cut back by 4 bases and J by 6 bases. The CDR3 contains 17 residues. Per germline, CDR1 LGHDT and CDR2 YNNKEL (reference sequence). Here the CDR3 reads CASSRDLLAGGSNEQFF. Written as DNA, the CDR3 is TGTGCCAGCAGCCGCGACCTACTAGCGGGAGGAAGCAATGAGCAGTTCTTC.